This T cell receptor beta chain was sequenced for a study of blood T cell repertoires in COVID-19. Whole-study context: Donors in the United States, Italy and Spain gave samples during acute or convalescent COVID-19. T cells, B-cell-depleted T cells, or PBMCs supplied cDNA or gDNA.

The V gene end was trimmed by 0 bases and the J gene end by 6 bases; junction bases not matched to a gene: 10. The CDR3 has 17 residues. Germline-derived CDR1 and CDR2 are LGHDT and YNNKEL (reference sequence). Residents of about 25 US areas, aged about 18 to 89 years, made up the participants. Sequenced by immunoSEQ multiplex PCR; TCRdb stores in-frame clones only, minus some. The table records under 200,000 clones, over 70% of them present only once. V is TRBV3-1 (or the pseudogene TRBV3-2) and J is TRBJ2-1; 8 bases map to TRBD2. Sequencing used PBMCs or T cells enriched from blood (not recorded which). The sequence was collected from a woman aged 40 to 50 with acute COVID-19. CDR3 sequence: CASSQDPQREPPNEQFF. CDR3 DNA: TGTGCCAGCAGCCAAGATCCTCAGCGGGAGCCCCCCAATGAGCAGTTCTTC.